The present entry profiles one T cell receptor (beta chain) with its context. The specificity of this receptor is unknown. One base away there is no much larger clone; base qualities are not given. This record belongs to a study of T cell responses to AZD1222 COVID-19 vaccine (dated by TCRdb to about 2021). About the full investigation: A total of 233 trial participants underwent TCR sequencing, of whom approximately 200 had received two doses of AZD1222 and about 25 had received two doses of the MenACWY control vaccine. Trial participants were enrolled by age into 18-55, 56-69 and 70-plus year subgroups, with roughly 160, 29 and 62 TCR-sequenced participants respectively.

What the research found in general, with its limitations: Only a handful of AZD1222 recipients were SARS-CoV-2 seropositive at baseline, limiting conclusions about previously exposed vaccinees. Because no day 14 peak-response samples were available, repertoires were characterized only after the peak T cell response. The whole spike protein was spanned by vaccine-associated CD4 TCRs, and dominant responses were seen in regions 160-218 and 743-854. A significant rise in spike-specific TCR breadth and depth was observed after two AZD1222 doses relative to day 0 and relative to MenACWY recipients. In the small 56-69-year group, the increase in depth fell short of significance, most likely because of low power. Participants were mostly white British and included more females than males, and it was suggested by the authors that clonal diversity may have been underestimated. Nearly half of unique spike-specific TCRs reportedly recognized epitopes outside regions mutated in the B.1.351 and B.1.1.7 variants.

CDR1 MNHNY and CDR2 SVGAGI were looked up in the germline V gene (reference sequence). The CDR3 numbers 15 residues from cysteine through phenylalanine. Only the CDR3 portion is preserved as DNA: 45 bases, with reading frame beginning at the first base. V is shortened by 4 bases, J by 2 bases, and the region joining them spans 14 bases. The CDR3 regions of human TCRbeta chains were analyzed by immunosequencing. Turning to the authors' computational methods: TCRs in the repertoires were compared against a reference library of SARS-CoV-2-specific TCRs that had been generated with the MIRA antigen-specificity platform. Breadth was defined as the fraction of unique TCRs that were SARS-CoV-2-associated, and depth was defined as the fraction of total T cells that were SARS-CoV-2-associated. Each spike-specific TCR was assigned to its reactive spike region and to a CD4 or CD8 class using the MIRA data. Log10-transformed breadth and depth values were compared by one-way ANOVA with Sidak's multiple comparisons tests. In TCRdb, the immuneACCESS table is reduced to in-frame sequences with V and J assigned. These tables do not hold every clone; where another copy was compared, an unresolved V gene accounts for under half, and the others remain unexplained. V and J calls and clone size follow that table, whereas D and trimming were derived from the DNA. This sample has 100,000 or so clones in its table, and roughly 86% of those were observed once. The ten largest clones represent approximately 5.6% of the sample.

The intended sense of this specimen's time point label: about 28 days (+/-7) after the second vaccine dose. AZD1222 recipients given second doses at about 4 weeks or at about 12 weeks were pooled, since spike-specific TCR depth and breadth were not found to differ between the two schedules. Vaccinee samples came from UK trials COV001 and COV002, including a single-blind randomized controlled phase 2/3 trial of AZD1222 (ChAdOx1 nCoV-19) in healthy adults. Trial participant PBMC samples were collected at day 0 and day 28 after the second dose for TCRbeta chain sequencing. The sequence derives from an adult who received the AZD1222 COVID-19 vaccine. The receptor chain draws on TRBV6-6 and TRBJ2-5; TRBD1 might be the D gene, on 6 matching bases. Sequenced material: peripheral blood, taken 28 days after the second AZD1222 dose. The CDR3 in this case is CASSWGGQIQETQYF. The nucleotides are TGTGCCAGCAGTTGGGGTGGACAGATACAAGAGACCCAGTACTTC.